Shown below are 9 T cell receptor beta chains from a single sample sequenced in a study of T cell responses to AZD1222 COVID-19 vaccine. Only in-frame clones appear in the TCRdb table, and some are missing; sequencing was by immunoSEQ multiplex PCR. The table has 150,000 or so clones, approximately 90% seen once. Sequencing used peripheral blood, obtained 28 days after the second AZD1222 dose. Source of these receptors: an adult who received the AZD1222 COVID-19 vaccine.

The chain links TRBV5-6 to TRBJ2-1; TRBD1 aligns across 7 bases. The ends lost 0 bases at V and 6 bases at J; junction bases unmatched: 6. The CDR3 spans 15 residues. Germline CDR1 reads SGHDT; CDR2 reads YYEEEE. CDR3 region: CASSLGQGWSNEQFF. The CDR3, as DNA: TGTGCCAGCAGCTTGGGACAGGGTTGGAGCAATGAGCAGTTCTTC.

The rearrangement uses TRBV7-9 and TRBJ1-5; TRBD1 might be the D (6 bases). The V gene lost 5 bases and the J gene lost 5 bases, with 16 bases spanning the gap. Germline CDR1 reads SEHNR; CDR2 reads FQNEAQ (reference sequence). This CDR3 contains 15 residues. The CDR3 bases are TGTGCCAGCAGCACAGGCAGGGGATTCGATCAGCCCCAGCATTTT. This gives the protein CASSTGRGFDQPQHF.

The CDR3 sequence is CASREQGAEAFF. The DNA for the CDR3 is TGTGCCAGCAGAGAACAGGGGGCTGAAGCTTTCTTT. This rearrangement joins TRBV28 to TRBJ1-1; 8 positions agree with TRBD1. CDR3 length: 12 amino acids. J gave up 6 bases and V 6 bases, and 3 bases lay outside the gene matches. Germline V gives CDR1 MDHEN, CDR2 SYDVKM.

V usage is TRBV19 and J usage is TRBJ2-7, with D unclear. Trimming removed 3 bases from V and 4 bases from J, with 19 bases in between. The germline V gene has CDR1 LNHDA and CDR2 SQIVND (reference sequence). The CDR3 consists of 16 residues. Written as DNA, the CDR3 is TGTGCCAGTAGTATGAGTGGGTCAGGTGGGATGTACGAGCAGTACTTC. Amino acids: CASSMSGSGGMYEQYF.

CDR3 in DNA: TGTGCCAGCAGTTTAGGGGGGCTGGGAAACACCATATATTTT. It codes for CASSLGGLGNTIYF. The chain employs TRBV28 and TRBJ1-3; maybe TRBD1 (6 bases). Trimming shortened V by 2 bases and J by 4 bases, and 9 bases separated the two germline ends. From germline, CDR1 is MDHEN and CDR2 SYDVKM. The CDR3 covers 14 residues.

The CDR3 spells CASSLPWGFNTEAFF. The DNA of the CDR3 is TGTGCCAGCAGTTTACCGTGGGGTTTTAACACTGAAGCTTTCTTT. The rearrangement uses TRBV28 and TRBJ1-1; D unclear. Germline lookup yields CDR1 MDHEN and CDR2 SYDVKM. V shed 2 bases and J shed 2 bases, with 12 bases lying between them. The CDR3 is 15 residues long.

V usage is TRBV7-2 and J usage is TRBJ1-2; D ambiguous. This CDR3 region has 14 residues. CDR1 and CDR2 from the germline V gene are SGHTA and FQGNSA. V was trimmed by 5 bases and J by 6 bases, leaving 16 bases between them. The CDR3 spells CASSRRPGRDGYTF. In nucleotides, the CDR3 is TGTGCCAGCAGCCGGCGGCCGGGGAGGGATGGCTACACCTTC.

The chain recombines TRBV5-1 with TRBJ2-1, with D possibly matching TRBD1 (6 bases). With 4 bases removed from V and 3 bases from J, the gap between germline ends came to 14 bases. This CDR3 spans 15 amino acids. CDR1 is SGHRS, CDR2 YFSETQ, per germline. CDR3 loop: CASSLLNRVYNEQFF. CDR3 sequence (DNA): TGCGCCAGCAGCCTTCTGAACAGGGTCTACAATGAGCAGTTCTTC.

This chain links TRBV29-1 with TRBJ2-1, with D unresolved. The V end was cut by 6 bases, the J end by 8 bases, with 20 bases between. CDR1 SQVTM and CDR2 ANQGSEA come from the germline V gene. This CDR3 comprises 14 residues. The CDR3 loop is CSVFVAGPRDEQFF. The CDR3 bases are TGCAGCGTCTTCGTAGCAGGTCCTCGGGATGAGCAGTTCTTC.